This T cell receptor (beta chain) was documented in a study of human T cells and chemical hapten exposure. Study as a whole: Women made up most patients, who had alopecia areata, totalis or universalis. General study findings and limits: With DPC sensitization, TCRs exceeding 1 in 1000 frequency showed no change.

Time point in this sample: pre-sensitization, week 0. Described treatment: therapeutic diphenylcyclopropenone sensitization with weekly scalp DPC. Alopecia patients, 18 to 70 years old and DPC-suitable, served as donors. Germline V CDR1 and CDR2: SEHNR, FQNEAQ (reference sequence). This CDR3 has 18 residues. With 1 base removed from V and 7 bases from J, the gap between germline ends came to 22 bases. This clonotype was seen ten or more times. The antigen is undetermined. TCRdb re-analysed the RACE reads in MiXCR, keeping a single row per CDR3 protein. The sample yields under 50,000 distinct CDR3 sequences, around 7.6% seen once.

Sequences were derived from whole blood, sampled in connection with sensitization to the hapten diphenylcyclopropenone (DPC). The receptor comes from a woman between 50 and 59 years old with alopecia areata. Some clones in this sample may be carry-over from other donors' samples. The chain carries TRBV7-9 and TRBJ1-4; D unresolved. CDR3 coding DNA: TGTGCCAGCAGCTTAGTCGGCGCCAAGGGAACCCGCAGTGAAAAACTGTTTTTT. Its translation: CASSLVGAKGTRSEKLFF.